Following are 10 T cell receptor beta chains from one sample sequenced in a study of blood T cell repertoires in COVID-19. Some clones are missing from TCRdb's copy, which holds only in-frame ones; the method was immunoSEQ multiplex PCR. This table holds roughly 250,000 clones, over 80% found once. Sample: peripheral blood. These receptors came from a woman aged 40-49 years with acute or convalescent COVID-19.

The rearrangement links TRBV3-1 (or the pseudogene TRBV3-2) to TRBJ1-4, with TRBD1 identical over 7 bases. J was trimmed by 0 bases and V by 4 bases; bases with no gene match: 5. The CDR3 length is 16 residues. From germline, CDR1 is LGHDT and CDR2 YNNKEL (reference sequence). The CDR3 loop reads CASSRGQAATNEKLFF. The DNA of the CDR3 is TGTGCCAGCAGCCGCGGACAGGCTGCAACTAATGAAAAACTGTTTTTT.

The V gene is TRBV4-2, the J gene TRBJ2-3, with D possibly matching TRBD1 (5 bases). Germline CDR1 reads LGHNA; CDR2 reads YNFKEQ. V was clipped by 0 bases and J by 2 bases, with 9 bases between them. The CDR3 length is 15 residues. CDR3 in DNA: TGTGCCAGCAGCCAAGACAAGGGGAACACAGATACGCAGTATTTT. Translation gives CASSQDKGNTDTQYF.

This sequence joins TRBV6-6 and TRBJ1-1; perhaps TRBD1 as D (5 bases). The length of the CDR3 is 12 residues. Trimming left V 2 bases short and J 6 bases short, with 7 bases between. Looked up from germline, CDR1 is MNHNY and CDR2 is SVGAGI (reference sequence). The CDR3 DNA reads TGTGCCAGCAGTTACGACAGCCCTGAAGCTTTCTTT. Translating gives CASSYDSPEAFF.

The V and J genes are TRBV30 and TRBJ1-3; 9 bases line up with TRBD1. In germline, CDR1 is GTSNPN, CDR2 SVGIG (reference sequence). The J segment lost 3 bases and the V segment lost 5 bases, leaving 8 bases of the junction unmatched. CDR3 length equals 15 residues. This chain's CDR3 is CAWAGDREYGNTIYF. The CDR3 coding sequence is TGTGCCTGGGCTGGGGACAGGGAGTATGGAAACACCATATATTTT.

This chain joins TRBV5-5 and TRBJ1-1, with D unresolved. The CDR3 is 15 residues long. Germline values: CDR1 SGHKS, CDR2 YYEKEE (reference sequence). The ends were cut back, 4 bases at V and 0 bases at J, with 13 bases in the middle. CDR3 sequence (DNA): TGTGCCAGCAGCCCAATGGAGGGTATGAACACTGAAGCTTTCTTT. Its translation is CASSPMEGMNTEAFF.

The chain uses TRBV4-1 and TRBJ1-5; the D is unclear. V lost 4 bases and J 2 bases, leaving 6 bases between the germline ends. This CDR3 comprises 13 residues. The germline V gene encodes CDR1 MGHRA and CDR2 YSYEKL. In nucleotides, the CDR3 is TGCGCCAGCAGCCTAGCAGGCAATCAGCCCCAGCATTTT. It specifies CASSLAGNQPQHF.

The J gene is TRBJ1-1, the V gene TRBV1; the tabulated D call, TRBD1, remains unverified against the DNA. TRBV1 is reported as a pseudogene. CDR3 length: 12 amino acids. The CDR3 nucleotides read TGCACCAGCAGAATTAGGCAGGGGGGAGCTTTCTTT. Translation gives CTSRIRQGGAFF.

J is TRBJ2-1 and V is TRBV7-8, with D unresolved. V lost 5 bases to trimming and J lost 3 bases, with 5 bases between them. The CDR3 contains 12 residues. Per the germline V gene, CDR1 is SGHVS and CDR2 is FQNEAQ. The CDR3 reads CASSPLYNEQFF. In nucleotides, the CDR3 is TGTGCCAGCAGCCCTCTCTACAATGAGCAGTTCTTC.

V and J are TRBV4-2 and TRBJ2-3, with 10 bases that match TRBD2. This CDR3 comprises 16 residues. CDR1 is LGHNA, CDR2 YNFKEQ, per germline. J gave up 1 base and V 1 base, and 2 bases lay outside the gene matches. For the CDR3, the DNA is TGTGCCAGCAGCCAAGTTACTAGCGGGGGCACAGATACGCAGTATTTT. Protein product: CASSQVTSGGTDTQYF.

The gene calls are TRBV9 and TRBJ1-1, with TRBD1 identical over 7 bases. The V segment lost 0 bases and the J segment 3 bases; nucleotides outside the gene matches: 5. There are 15 residues in the CDR3. The germline V gene has CDR1 SGDLS and CDR2 YYNGEE. The chain's CDR3 is CASSVGGQSYTEAFF. CDR3 sequence (DNA): TGTGCCAGCAGCGTAGGGGGACAGTCTTACACTGAAGCTTTCTTT.